These T cell receptor beta chains were read from a single sample in a study of blood T cells in healthy people across ages. Using its own MiXCR run on the 5' RACE reads, TCRdb lists one record per CDR3 protein. The sample shows about 830,000 distinct CDR3 sequences, around 62% of them seen only once. Source material: blood. The receptor set was obtained from a man aged 25 to 45 in good health. The CDR3 runs from the conserved cysteine through the conserved F or W. Each record gives: V gene, clone size, J gene, D gene, CDR3 DNA, CDR3 protein. The D gene is left open where the match is weak. Clone sizes are given selectively: once, few, many, or a class where the clone is expanded.

>TRBV12-3/TRBV12-4|once|TRBJ1-1|-
TGTGCCAGCACCAACGGGGGGACGAACACTGAAGCTTTCTTT
CASTNGGTNTEAFF
>TRBV9|few|TRBJ2-1|TRBD1
TGTGCCAGCAGCCCCACCACCGGACAGGGGTCCGAAAGGTCCTACAATGAGCAGTTCTTC
CASSPTTGQGSERSYNEQFF
>TRBV4-3|-|TRBJ2-3|TRBD2
TGCGCCAGCAGCCAAGAAACTAGCGGGACCACAGATACGCAGTATTTT
CASSQETSGTTDTQYF
>TRBV29-1|few|TRBJ2-7|TRBD2
TGCAGCGTTGAAGGAGCGGGGGCCCGCTCCTACGAGCAGTACTTC
CSVEGAGARSYEQYF
>TRBV6-2/TRBV6-3|-|TRBJ2-1|-
TGTGCCAGCAGTTACCGGGGTCAGGGAGTCGGTGAGCAGTTCTTC
CASSYRGQGVGEQFF
>TRBV6-1|-|TRBJ2-3|-
TGTGCCAGCAACCCAAGAATCACAGATACGCAGTATTTT
CASNPRITDTQYF
>TRBV7-2|-|TRBJ1-1|TRBD1
TGTGCCAGCAGCTTTACAGGGGAGACTGAAGCTTTCTTT
CASSFTGETEAFF
>TRBV2|few|TRBJ2-2|TRBD2
TGTGCCAGCGATCAGCGGGGGAACACCGGGGAGCTGTTTTTT
CASDQRGNTGELFF
>TRBV20-1|-|TRBJ2-3|-
TGCAGTGCTATACTAGGGCTCGCGGCAGATACGCAGTATTTT
CSAILGLAADTQYF
>TRBV2|-|TRBJ1-1|-
TGTGCCAGCAGTGAAGTCTTTGGAACTAACACTGAAGCTTTCTTT
CASSEVFGTNTEAFF
>TRBV13|-|TRBJ2-7|TRBD1
TGTGCCAGCAGCTTACCAGGACAGGACTACGAGCAGTACTTC
CASSLPGQDYEQYF
>TRBV11-2|-|TRBJ2-7|TRBD2
TGTGCCAGCAGCTTAGTATTAGCGGGGGGAAGACACAATGAGCAGTACTTC
CASSLVLAGGRHNEQYF
>TRBV20-1|-|TRBJ2-5|TRBD1
TGCAGTGCTAACGACAGGGGGGTTTGGGAGACCCAGTACTTC
CSANDRGVWETQYF
>TRBV12-3/TRBV12-4|-|TRBJ2-3|-
TGTGCCAGCAGTTTAATCCGCACAGATACGCAGTATTTT
CASSLIRTDTQYF
>TRBV12-3/TRBV12-4|-|TRBJ2-1|TRBD2
TGTGCCAGCAGTTTATTACTAGCGGGGGGGTATGAGCAGTTCTTC
CASSLLLAGGYEQFF
>TRBV7-2|few|TRBJ1-2|-
TGTGCCAGCAGCGCGACAGGCGTGTATGGCTACACCTTC
CASSATGVYGYTF
>TRBV5-1|-|TRBJ1-5|TRBD1
TGCGCCAGCAGCGCCGGCTTGTCAGGGGGCTTCAATCAGCCCCAGCATTTT
CASSAGLSGGFNQPQHF
>TRBV6-5|few|TRBJ2-7|TRBD1
TGTGCCAGCAGTTACTCGAAGGGGGCAAGGAGCTCCTACGAGCAGTACTTC
CASSYSKGARSSYEQYF
>TRBV10-3|-|TRBJ2-1|-
TGTGCCAGCAGTGAGTCTAACTCCTATGAGCAGTTCTTC
CASSESNSYEQFF
>TRBV4-2|-|TRBJ1-3|-
TGTGCCAGCAGCCAAGTGGGCGGACAGGGAAACACCATATATTTT
CASSQVGGQGNTIYF
>TRBV27|-|TRBJ2-1|TRBD1
TGTGCCAGCAGTTTACTACAGGGGACGAGCTCCTACAATGAGCAGTTCTTC
CASSLLQGTSSYNEQFF
>TRBV9|-|TRBJ2-5|-
TGTGCCAGCAGCATCGCCGGGACTGGGCTCGGGGAGCAGTACTTC
CASSIAGTGLGEQYF
>TRBV7-2|-|TRBJ2-2|-
TGTGCCAGCAGTTTATCGAGGGGGGGCGGGGAGCTGTTTTTT
CASSLSRGGGELFF
>TRBV12-3/TRBV12-4|-|TRBJ2-1|TRBD2
TGTGCCAGCAGGAGCCAGCGGGGGGGCGTCAATGAGCAGTTCTTC
CASRSQRGGVNEQFF
>TRBV4-1|-|TRBJ1-2|-
TGCGCCAGTAGCCAAGAGTCGGGTACATATGGCTACACCTTC
CASSQESGTYGYTF
>TRBV6-1|-|TRBJ2-2|-
TGTGCCAGCAGTCGTAGAACCGGGGAGCTGTTTTTT
CASSRRTGELFF
>TRBV6-5|-|TRBJ2-5|TRBD2
TGTGCCAGCAGTTCGCTAGCGGGTCGCCAAGAGACCCAGTACTTC
CASSSLAGRQETQYF
>TRBV25-1|few|TRBJ2-7|TRBD1
TGTGCCAGCAGTCCAGGGGGATGGTCCGAGCAGTACTTC
CASSPGGWSEQYF
>TRBV20-1|-|TRBJ2-4|TRBD2
TGCAGTGCTAGACGGCGGGGGTACCCAACTGATCAGTACTTC
CSARRRGYPTDQYF
>TRBV4-2|few|TRBJ2-3|TRBD2
TGTGCCAGCAGCCAATTCGGGACTAGCGGGGGGGCGGATACGCAGTATTTT
CASSQFGTSGGADTQYF
>TRBV12-3/TRBV12-4|-|TRBJ1-4|TRBD1
TGTGCCAGCAGTCCTAGGGACAGGGGGCTCCTCGGTGAAAAACTGTTTTTT
CASSPRDRGLLGEKLFF
>TRBV6-2/TRBV6-3|-|TRBJ2-5|TRBD2
TGTGCCAGCAGTCGGCGGCAGCGGGGGGAACTGGAGACCCAGTACTTC
CASSRRQRGELETQYF
>TRBV5-4|-|TRBJ2-6|-
TGTGCCAGCAGCTTGGGGGTGGAGGCCTCTGGGGCCAACGTCCTGACTTTC
CASSLGVEASGANVLTF
>TRBV27|-|TRBJ2-1|TRBD1
TGTGCCAGCAGTGAGCGGACAGGCAAACTCTCCTACAATGAGCAGTTCTTC
CASSERTGKLSYNEQFF
>TRBV6-2/TRBV6-3|-|TRBJ2-1|TRBD1
TGTGCCAGCAGCCGTGACAGGGGATGGTTCTTC
CASSRDRGWFF
>TRBV28|-|TRBJ1-5|TRBD1
TGTGCCAGCAGTTTACTACAGGGGGCCTGGCAGCCCCAGCATTTT
CASSLLQGAWQPQHF
>TRBV30|-|TRBJ2-3|-
TGTGCGGCGGGTTCGTCAGATACGCAGTATTTT
CAAGSSDTQYF
>TRBV10-3|-|TRBJ2-5|TRBD1
TGTGCCATCAGGTCCCCGGGACAGGGTGGAGAGCAGTACTTC
CAIRSPGQGGEQYF
>TRBV20-1|-|TRBJ2-5|TRBD1
TGCAGTGCTAGAACGGACAGGATTGAAAAGACCCAGTACTTC
CSARTDRIEKTQYF
>TRBV9|-|TRBJ2-7|-
TGTGCCACCCCTTTAAGATGGCCCACCTACGAGCAGTACTTC
CATPLRWPTYEQYF
>TRBV20-1|-|TRBJ2-1|-
TGCAGTGCTAGTGGAGGGGGGGCTCGGGGCAATGAGCAGTTCTTC
CSASGGGARGNEQFF
>TRBV13|-|TRBJ2-4|-
TGTGCCAGCAGCAATCGGAGGGAGCAGTACTTC
CASSNRREQYF